What follows describes a single T cell receptor (beta chain). The antigen remains unidentified. The treatment denotes: oral pan-JAK inhibitor, 5-10 mg twice daily. The source of the sample is a study of CD8+ T cells in alopecia areata. Following extraction, RNA underwent reverse transcription to cDNA, which served as the sequencing template. The data were produced by immunoSEQ multiplex PCR, yet TCRdb's version contains in-frame clones alone and is incomplete. The sample lists some 170,000 clones, roughly 50% occurring once. General observations from the study: It was lesional scalp, especially alopecia totalis/universalis, that showed higher clonality than normal scalp. Administration of tofacitinib significantly diminished scalp clonality and expanded CD8+ clones within the top 100.

The ends lost 4 bases at V and 7 bases at J; junction bases unmatched: 9. Germline CDR1 MGHRA, CDR2 YSYEKL. The CDR3 consists of 15 residues. The TCR originated in a human donor with alopecia areata. The specimen comprised CD4+ T cells sorted from blood, sampled at approximately week 60, from a patient treated with tofacitinib. The chain has TRBV4-1 and TRBJ1-5; TRBD1 matches at 8 bases. The DNA for the CDR3 is TGCGCCAGCAGCCGGAGACAGGGGCCCGACCAGCCCCAGCATTTT. Residues: CASSRRQGPDQPQHF.